This note documents a single TCR beta chain sequence. What it recognizes is unknown. This specimen belongs to a study of cytotoxic CD8 clonotypes in ibrutinib-treated CLL. Looking at the study overall: After a median 12 months on treatment (6 to 36), response samples were drawn. Study outcomes and limitations: Patients had baseline clonality above age-matched healthy donors, and this clonality moved with circulating CD8+ T-cell counts.

The targeted sequencing depth was 1 in 200,000 to 1 in 1 million T cells. The table came from immunoSEQ multiplex PCR; TCRdb's copy has only in-frame clones and leaves some out. The table lists more than 110,000 clones, 80% to 95% of them singletons, with more than 10% in the top ten. Germline V gives CDR1 MNHEY, CDR2 SMNVEV (reference sequence). The CDR3 spans 14 residues. J gave up 4 bases and V 6 bases, and 9 bases lay outside the gene matches. The specimen comprised PBMCs, sampled after 12 months of ibrutinib treatment. The receptor was derived from a human donor with chronic lymphocytic leukemia. The genes are TRBV27 and TRBJ2-7, with 7 bases lining up with TRBD2. The chain's CDR3 is CASRGAGPAYEQYF. CDR3 DNA: TGTGCCAGCAGGGGAGCGGGACCTGCTTACGAGCAGTACTTC.